This T cell receptor beta chain is from a study of OX40 agonist ivuxolimab in advanced cancers. This clone showed up just once. Germline V gene sequence: CDR1 MNHEY, CDR2 SMNVEV (reference sequence). V shed 3 bases, J shed 4 bases, and the junction held 3 bases outside the gene matches. The CDR3 contains 14 residues. TCRdb's copy holds only in-frame clones and misses some; the assay was immunoSEQ multiplex PCR. The sample shows tens of thousands of clones, roughly 90% of them seen only once. The chain couples TRBV27 to TRBJ2-7, with 10 bases fitting TRBD2. The sequence came from an adult with an advanced solid tumor such as melanoma, head and neck, liver or kidney cancer. The input for sequencing was CD4+ or CD8+ T cells sorted from blood, taken in a trial of the OX40 agonist ivuxolimab. In DNA form, the CDR3 reads TGTGCCAGCAGTTTTACTAGCGGGATTTACGAGCAGTACTTC. Protein product: CASSFTSGIYEQYF.